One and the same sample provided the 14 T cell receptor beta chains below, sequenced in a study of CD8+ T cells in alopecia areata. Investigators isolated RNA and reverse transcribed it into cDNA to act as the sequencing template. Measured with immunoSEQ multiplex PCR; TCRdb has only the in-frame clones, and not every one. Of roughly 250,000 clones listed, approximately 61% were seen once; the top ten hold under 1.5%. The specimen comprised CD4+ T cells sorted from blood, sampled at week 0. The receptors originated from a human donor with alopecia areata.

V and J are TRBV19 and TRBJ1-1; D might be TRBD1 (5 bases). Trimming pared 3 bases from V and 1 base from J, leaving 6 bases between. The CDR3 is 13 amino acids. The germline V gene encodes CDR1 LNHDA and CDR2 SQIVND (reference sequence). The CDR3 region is CASSITGNTEAFF. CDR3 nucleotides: TGTGCCAGTAGTATCACAGGGAACACTGAAGCTTTCTTT.

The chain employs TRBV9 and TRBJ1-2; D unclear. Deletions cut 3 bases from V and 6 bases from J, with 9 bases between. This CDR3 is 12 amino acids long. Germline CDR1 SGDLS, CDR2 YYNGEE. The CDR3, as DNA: TGTGCCAGCAGCGGGGTGCGAAATGGCTACACCTTC. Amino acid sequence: CASSGVRNGYTF.

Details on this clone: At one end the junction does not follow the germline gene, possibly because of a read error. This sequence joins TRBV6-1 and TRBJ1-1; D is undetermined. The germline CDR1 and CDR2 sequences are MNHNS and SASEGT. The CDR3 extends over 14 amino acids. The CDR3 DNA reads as TGTGCCATCAGTGTGGGAGGGTCAAGGACTGAAGCTTTCTTT. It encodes CAISVGGSRTEAFF.

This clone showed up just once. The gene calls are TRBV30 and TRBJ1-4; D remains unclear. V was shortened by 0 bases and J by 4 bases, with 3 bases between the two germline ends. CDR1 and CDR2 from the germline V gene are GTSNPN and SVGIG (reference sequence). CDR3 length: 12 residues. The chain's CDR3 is CAWSVLNEKLFF. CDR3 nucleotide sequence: TGTGCCTGGAGTGTCCTTAATGAAAAACTGTTTTTT.

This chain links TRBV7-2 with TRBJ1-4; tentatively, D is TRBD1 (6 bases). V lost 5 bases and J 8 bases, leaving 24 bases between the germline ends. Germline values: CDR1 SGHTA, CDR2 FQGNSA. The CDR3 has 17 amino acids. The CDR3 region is CASSPAMGAAVGEKLFF. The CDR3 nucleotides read TGTGCCAGCAGCCCAGCGATGGGGGCAGCCGTCGGGGAAAAACTGTTTTTT.

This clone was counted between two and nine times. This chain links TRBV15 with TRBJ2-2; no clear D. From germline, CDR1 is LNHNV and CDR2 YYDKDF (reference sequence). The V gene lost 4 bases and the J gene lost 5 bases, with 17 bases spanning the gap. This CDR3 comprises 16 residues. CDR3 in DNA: TGTGCCACCAGCACCGGATCCGGGTCGCGGACCGGGGAGCTGTTTTTT. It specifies CATSTGSGSRTGELFF.

The CDR3 region has the DNA TGTGCCAGCAGTGAAGGGGTCTACTATAATTCACCCCTCCACTTT. As protein: CASSEGVYYNSPLHF. The chain joins TRBV2 to TRBJ1-6; no definite D call. The CDR3 length is 15 residues. V lost 1 base to trimming and J lost 3 bases, with 7 bases between them. Germline CDR1 and CDR2: SNHLY and FYNNEI. The full variable domain, in which reference TRBV2 and TRBJ1-6 provide the parts outside the CDR3, is EPEVTQTPSHQVTQMGQEVILRCVPISNHLYFYWYRQILGQKVEFLVSFYNNEISEKSEIFDDQFSVERPDGSNFTLKIRSTKLEDSAMYFCASSEGVYYNSPLHFGNGTRLTVT.

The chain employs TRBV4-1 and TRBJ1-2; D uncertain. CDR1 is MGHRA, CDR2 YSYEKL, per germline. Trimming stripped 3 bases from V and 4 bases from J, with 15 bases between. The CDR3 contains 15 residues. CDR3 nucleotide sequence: TGCGCCAGCAGCCACCGCATTGACGGGAGCTATGGCTACACCTTC. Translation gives CASSHRIDGSYGYTF.

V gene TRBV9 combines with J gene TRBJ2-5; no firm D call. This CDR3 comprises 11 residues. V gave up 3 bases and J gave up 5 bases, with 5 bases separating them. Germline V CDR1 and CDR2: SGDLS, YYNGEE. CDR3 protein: CASSGRETQYF. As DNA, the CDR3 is TGTGCCAGCAGCGGAAGGGAGACCCAGTACTTC.

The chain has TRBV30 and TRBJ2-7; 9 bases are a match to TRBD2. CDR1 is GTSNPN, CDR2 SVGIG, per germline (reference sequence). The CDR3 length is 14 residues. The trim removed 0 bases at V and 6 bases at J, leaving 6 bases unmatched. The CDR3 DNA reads TGTGCCTGGAGTGTATGGCGGGGGGGCGGCGAGCAGTACTTC. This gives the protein CAWSVWRGGGEQYF.

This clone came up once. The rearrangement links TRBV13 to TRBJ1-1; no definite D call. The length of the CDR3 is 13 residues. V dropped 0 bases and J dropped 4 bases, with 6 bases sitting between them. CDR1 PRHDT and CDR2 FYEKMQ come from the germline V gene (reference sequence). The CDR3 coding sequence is TGTGCCAGCAGCTTAGGGATGGGCACTGAAGCTTTCTTT. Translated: CASSLGMGTEAFF.

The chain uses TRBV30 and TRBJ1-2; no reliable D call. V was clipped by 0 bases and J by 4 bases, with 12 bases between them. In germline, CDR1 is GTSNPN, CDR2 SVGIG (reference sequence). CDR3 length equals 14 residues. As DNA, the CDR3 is TGTGCCTGGAGTGTCCCGCGGGGTCGCTATGGCTACACCTTC. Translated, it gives CAWSVPRGRYGYTF.

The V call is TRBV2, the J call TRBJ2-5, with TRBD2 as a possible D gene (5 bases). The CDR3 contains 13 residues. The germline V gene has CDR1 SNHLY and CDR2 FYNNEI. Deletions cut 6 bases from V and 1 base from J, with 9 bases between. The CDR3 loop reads CASRRGIQETQYF. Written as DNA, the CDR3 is TGTGCCAGCAGGAGAGGGATCCAAGAGACCCAGTACTTC.

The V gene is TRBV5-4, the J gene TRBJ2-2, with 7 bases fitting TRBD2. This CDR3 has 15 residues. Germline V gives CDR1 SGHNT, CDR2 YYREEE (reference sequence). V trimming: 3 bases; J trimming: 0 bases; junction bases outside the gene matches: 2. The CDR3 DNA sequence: TGTGCCAGCAGCTCGAGCGGGGCGAACACCGGGGAGCTGTTTTTT. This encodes CASSSSGANTGELFF.